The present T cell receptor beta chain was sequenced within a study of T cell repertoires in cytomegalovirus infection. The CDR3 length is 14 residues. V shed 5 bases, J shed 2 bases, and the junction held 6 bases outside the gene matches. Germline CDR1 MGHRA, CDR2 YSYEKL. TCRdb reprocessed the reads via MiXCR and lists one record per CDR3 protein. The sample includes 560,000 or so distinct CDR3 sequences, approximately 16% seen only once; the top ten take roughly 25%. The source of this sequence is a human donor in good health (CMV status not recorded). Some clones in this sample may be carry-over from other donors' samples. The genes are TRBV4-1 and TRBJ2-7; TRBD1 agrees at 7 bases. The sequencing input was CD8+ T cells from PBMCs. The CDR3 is CASSTRTGPYEQYF. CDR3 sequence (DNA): TGCGCCAGCAGCACACGGACAGGCCCCTACGAGCAGTACTTC.